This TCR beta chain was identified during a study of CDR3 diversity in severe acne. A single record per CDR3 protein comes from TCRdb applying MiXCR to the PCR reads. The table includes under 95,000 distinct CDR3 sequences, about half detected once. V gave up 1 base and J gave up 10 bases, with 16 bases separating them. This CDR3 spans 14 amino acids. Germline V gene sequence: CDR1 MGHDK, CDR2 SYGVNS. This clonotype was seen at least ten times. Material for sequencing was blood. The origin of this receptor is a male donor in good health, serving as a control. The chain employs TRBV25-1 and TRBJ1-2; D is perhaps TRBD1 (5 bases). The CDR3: CASSEFGAETTYTF. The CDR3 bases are TGTGCCAGCAGTGAATTCGGGGCAGAGACAACCTACACCTTC.